The 18 T cell receptor beta chains below were found in one sample sequenced in a study of blood T cell repertoires in COVID-19. Produced via immunoSEQ multiplex PCR; TCRdb's table is partial and in-frame only. This table holds 200,000 to 300,000 clones, about 89% found once. Sequenced material: peripheral blood. These receptors all come from a man aged 35-49 years who had recovered from COVID-19.

This clone turned up a few times. For the CDR3, the DNA is TGTGCCAGCAGCCCTTCATTGGGGGGAACTAATGAAAAACTGTTTTTT. Its protein product is CASSPSLGGTNEKLFF. The chain has TRBV7-9 and TRBJ1-4; weak D call: TRBD1 (5 bases). The CDR3 covers 16 residues. V lost 5 bases and J lost 1, with 14 bases in between. CDR1 SEHNR and CDR2 FQNEAQ come from the germline V gene (reference sequence).

The chain is built from TRBV18 and TRBJ2-1, with TRBD2 matching 7 bases. CDR1 is KGHSH and CDR2 is LQKENI in the germline V gene. V shed 5 bases and J 10 bases; nucleotides not matched to a gene: 17. This CDR3 contains 16 residues. As DNA, the CDR3 is TGTGCCAGCTCAACAAGCGGGACTACCAATCGCAGGGAGCAGTTCTTC. This codes for CASSTSGTTNRREQFF.

V usage is TRBV6-4 and J usage is TRBJ2-1, with 10 positions matching TRBD2. Trimming took 6 bases from V and 9 from J; bases not matched to a gene: 14. CDR3 length equals 16 residues. Germline assignment: CDR1 MRHNA and CDR2 SNTAGT. CDR3 in amino acids: CASSQGLATTIAEQFF. As DNA, the CDR3 is TGTGCCAGCAGCCAGGGACTAGCGACCACTATTGCTGAGCAGTTCTTC.

This clone was seen only a few times. The genes are TRBV7-2 and TRBJ2-1, with D tentatively TRBD2 (6 bases). V was trimmed by 2 bases and J by 9 bases, leaving 11 bases between them. CDR1 is SGHTA and CDR2 is FQGNSA in the germline V gene. CDR3 size: 13 residues. The CDR3 bases are TGTGCCAGCAGCTTACGGGGGAGAAGTGAGCAGTTCTTC. Residues: CASSLRGRSEQFF.

The V call is TRBV5-4, the J call TRBJ2-3, with a possible D match to TRBD2 (6 bases). The CDR3 has 15 amino acids. V was clipped by 4 bases and J by 0 bases, with 12 bases between them. The V gene's germline CDR1 is SGHNT and CDR2 YYREEE (reference sequence). For the CDR3, the DNA is TGTGCCAGCAGCCCGGGACTCCGAAGCACAGATACGCAGTATTTT. As protein: CASSPGLRSTDTQYF.

The genes are TRBV2 and TRBJ2-5; 7 bases agree with TRBD2. CDR1 and CDR2 from the germline V gene are SNHLY and FYNNEI. The V and J ends lost 5 bases and 5 bases, in that order; junction bases with no gene match: 11. The CDR3 loop spans 15 amino acids. The CDR3 protein is CASSPRGVIVETQYF. CDR3 nucleotides: TGTGCCAGCAGTCCCCGGGGGGTAATAGTCGAGACCCAGTACTTC.

The rearrangement links TRBV19 to TRBJ2-2, with TRBD1 identical over 7 bases. V shed 5 bases, J shed 4 bases, and the junction held 7 bases outside the gene matches. There are 15 residues in the CDR3. The germline gives CDR1 LNHDA, CDR2 SQIVND (reference sequence). CDR3 sequence reads: CASSLTGFSTGELFF. Written as DNA, the CDR3 is TGTGCCAGTAGTTTGACAGGGTTTAGCACCGGGGAGCTGTTTTTT.

The CDR3 region is CASSLFRGQSYEQYF. The CDR3 nucleotides are TGTGCCAGCAGCTTATTTAGGGGACAATCCTACGAGCAGTACTTC. The chain carries TRBV7-2 and TRBJ2-7; TRBD1 is a possible D gene (6 bases). The CDR3 loop spans 15 amino acids. Deletions cut 2 bases from V and 1 base from J, with 12 bases between. Germline assignment: CDR1 SGHTA and CDR2 FQGNSA.

The chain is built from TRBV6-5 and TRBJ2-7; D may be TRBD2 (5 bases). The CDR3 totals 15 residues. Looked up from germline, CDR1 is MNHEY and CDR2 is SVGAGI. Trimming removed 2 bases at V and 4 bases at J, with 15 bases between. The DNA for the CDR3 is TGTGCCAGCAGTTACCGGGCAGCAAGGGAGTACGAGCAGTACTTC. Its protein product is CASSYRAAREYEQYF.

This clone turned up a few times. The chain employs TRBV7-6 and TRBJ2-7; no clear D. V shed 5 bases and J shed 3 bases, with 8 bases lying between them. From germline, CDR1 is SGHVS and CDR2 FNYEAQ. CDR3 length: 12 residues. The CDR3 DNA reads TGTGCCAGCAGCGACGACATCTACGAGCAGTACTTC. Translated, it gives CASSDDIYEQYF.

The chain recombines TRBV19 with TRBJ1-4, with 7 positions matching TRBD1. The V gene end was trimmed by 7 bases and the J gene end by 2 bases; junction bases not matched to a gene: 7. CDR3 size: 15 residues. CDR1 LNHDA and CDR2 SQIVND come from the germline V gene (reference sequence). The CDR3 is CASTPGGRTNEKLFF. In DNA form, the CDR3 reads TGTGCCAGTACCCCAGGGGGGCGGACTAATGAAAAACTGTTTTTT.

This clone occurred once. The V gene is TRBV5-4, the J gene TRBJ2-1; D gene unclear. Germline V gene lookup returns CDR1 SGHNT and CDR2 YYREEE (reference sequence). Trimming shortened V by 6 bases and J by 5 bases, and 12 bases separated the two germline ends. CDR3 length: 13 residues. CDR3 in DNA: TGTGCCAGCAATCCCGCACGAGACAATGAGCAGTTCTTC. Amino acid sequence: CASNPARDNEQFF.

V usage is TRBV4-3 and J usage is TRBJ2-1; 10 positions match TRBD2. Germline V gene sequence: CDR1 LGHNA, CDR2 YSLEER. With 3 bases clipped from V and 16 bases from J, the junction kept 9 bases outside the gene matches. The CDR3 covers 13 residues. CDR3 sequence: CASSHPIAGGPFF. In DNA, the CDR3 is TGCGCCAGCAGCCATCCTATAGCGGGAGGCCCCTTCTTC.

The chain links TRBV10-2 to TRBJ2-4; 7 bases are shared with TRBD1. The CDR3 is 17 residues long. With V trimmed by 0 bases and J by 3 bases, 8 bases remained unmatched. Germline V CDR1 and CDR2: WSHSY, SAAADI. The CDR3 nucleotides are TGCGCCAGCAGTGAGTCTGGGCACAGGGGTGGCAAAAACATTCAGTACTTC. The encoded protein is CASSESGHRGGKNIQYF.

This clone was seen repeatedly, ten times or more. This chain connects TRBV27 to TRBJ1-2; a possible D gene is TRBD1 (5 bases). Germline V gene data show CDR1 as MNHEY and CDR2 as SMNVEV (reference sequence). This CDR3 has 16 amino acids. V was cut by 1 base and J by 8 bases, with 20 bases left in between. The DNA for the CDR3 is TGTGCCAGCAGTTTATTAGGGGAGGCGGGCTCAAAAGGCTACACCTTC. The encoded protein is CASSLLGEAGSKGYTF.

This chain links TRBV6-5 with TRBJ2-5; 8 bases align to TRBD2. Germline V CDR1 and CDR2: MNHEY, SVGAGI. The CDR3 runs 13 residues. Trimming at V came to 7 bases and at J to 3 bases, leaving 4 bases not matched to a gene. The CDR3 reads CASIGSGEETQYF. As DNA, the CDR3 is TGTGCCAGCATCGGTAGCGGGGAAGAGACCCAGTACTTC.

The J gene is TRBJ2-7, the V gene TRBV2; TRBD1 might be the D (5 bases). Germline CDR1 is SNHLY and CDR2 is FYNNEI. V lost 3 bases to trimming and J lost 3 bases, with 15 bases between them. This CDR3 comprises 15 residues. The CDR3 loop reads CASSDAAATGYEQYF. CDR3 coding DNA: TGTGCCAGCAGTGACGCGGCAGCCACAGGCTACGAGCAGTACTTC.

V and J are TRBV4-1 and TRBJ2-3; 11 bases are a match to TRBD1. The germline CDR1 and CDR2 sequences are MGHRA and YSYEKL. V trimming: 4 bases; J trimming: 0 bases; junction bases outside the gene matches: 6. The CDR3 totals 17 residues. CDR3: CASSPIGQGASTDTQYF. Written as DNA, the CDR3 is TGCGCCAGCAGCCCTATAGGACAGGGGGCCAGCACAGATACGCAGTATTTT.